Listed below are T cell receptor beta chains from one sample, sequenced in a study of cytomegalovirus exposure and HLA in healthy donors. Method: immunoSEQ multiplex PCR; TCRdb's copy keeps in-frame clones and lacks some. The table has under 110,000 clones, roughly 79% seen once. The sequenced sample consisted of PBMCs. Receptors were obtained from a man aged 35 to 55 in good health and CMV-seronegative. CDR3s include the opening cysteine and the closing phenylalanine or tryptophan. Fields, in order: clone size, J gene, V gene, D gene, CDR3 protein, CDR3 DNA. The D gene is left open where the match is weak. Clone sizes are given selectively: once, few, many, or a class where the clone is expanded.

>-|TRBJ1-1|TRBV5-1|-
CASSLQGLGTEAFF
TGCGCCAGCAGCTTACAGGGATTGGGCACTGAAGCTTTCTTT
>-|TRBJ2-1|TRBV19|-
CASSREKSNEQFF
TGTGCCAGTAGCCGGGAAAAAAGCAATGAGCAGTTCTTC
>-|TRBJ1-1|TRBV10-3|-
CAISERGKNTEAFF
TGTGCCATCAGTGAGCGGGGGAAGAACACTGAAGCTTTCTTT
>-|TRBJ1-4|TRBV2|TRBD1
CASSFRRDRGEKLFF
TGTGCCAGCAGTTTCAGGAGGGACAGGGGTGAAAAACTGTTTTTT
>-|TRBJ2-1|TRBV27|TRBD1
CASQFGTAYNEQFF
TGTGCCAGCCAATTCGGGACAGCGTACAATGAGCAGTTCTTC
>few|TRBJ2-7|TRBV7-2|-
CASSSFQGGNYEQYF
TGTGCCAGCAGCTCCTTCCAGGGAGGAAACTACGAGCAGTACTTC
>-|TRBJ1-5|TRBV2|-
CASAGDNQPQHF
TGTGCCAGCGCGGGGGATAATCAGCCCCAGCATTTT
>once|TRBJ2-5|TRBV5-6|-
CASSTSGGLRETQYF
TGTGCCAGCAGCACATCCGGCGGGCTAAGGGAGACCCAGTACTTC
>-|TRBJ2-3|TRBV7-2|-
CASSPNGLSTDTQYF
TGTGCCAGCAGCCCAAATGGACTAAGCACAGATACGCAGTATTTT
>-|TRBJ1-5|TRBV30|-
CAWSSGVDWSNQPQHF
TGTGCCTGGAGTTCGGGGGTGGATTGGAGCAATCAGCCCCAGCATTTT
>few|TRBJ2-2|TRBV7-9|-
CASSSRGGVHTGELFF
TGTGCCAGCAGCTCCCGTGGTGGAGTACACACCGGGGAGCTGTTTTTT
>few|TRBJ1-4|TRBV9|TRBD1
CASSGGQVAGGEKLFF
TGTGCCAGCAGCGGCGGACAGGTCGCGGGGGGTGAAAAACTGTTTTTT
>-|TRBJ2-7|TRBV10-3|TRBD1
CATARDREYEQYF
TGTGCCACGGCACGGGACAGGGAATACGAGCAGTACTTC
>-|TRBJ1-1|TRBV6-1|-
CASSVGTLNTEAFF
TGTGCCAGCAGTGTTGGCACCCTGAACACTGAAGCTTTCTTT
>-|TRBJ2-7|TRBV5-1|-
CARTTGYYEQYF
TGCGCCAGGACCACAGGGTACTACGAGCAGTACTTC
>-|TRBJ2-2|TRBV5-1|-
CASRPGIGSGELFF
TGCGCCAGCAGACCGGGGATTGGGTCCGGGGAGCTGTTTTTT
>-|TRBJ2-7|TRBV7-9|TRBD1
CSSSPGQGKTYEQYF
TGTTCCAGCAGCCCGGGACAGGGAAAAACCTACGAGCAGTACTTC
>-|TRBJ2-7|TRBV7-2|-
CASSLTGYEQYF
TGTGCCAGCAGCCTAACAGGTTACGAGCAGTACTTC
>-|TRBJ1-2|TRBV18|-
CASSPLPENYGYTF
TGTGCCAGCTCACCACTTCCAGAAAACTATGGCTACACCTTC
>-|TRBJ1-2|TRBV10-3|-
CAIRGGDANYGYTF
TGTGCCATCCGGGGAGGAGACGCTAACTATGGCTACACCTTC
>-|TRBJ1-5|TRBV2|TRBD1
CASRSTGTGLNQPQHF
TGTGCCAGCAGAAGCACCGGGACAGGGTTAAATCAGCCCCAGCATTTT
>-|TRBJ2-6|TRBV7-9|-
CASSSSTELSGANVLTF
TGTGCCAGCAGCTCCAGCACGGAGCTCTCTGGGGCCAACGTCCTGACTTTC
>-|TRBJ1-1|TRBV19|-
CASTPYREGTEAFF
TGTGCCAGTACCCCTTATAGGGAGGGGACTGAAGCTTTCTTT
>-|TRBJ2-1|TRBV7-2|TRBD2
CASSLVVSGGYNEQFF
TGTGCCAGCAGCTTAGTAGTTAGCGGGGGATACAATGAGCAGTTCTTC
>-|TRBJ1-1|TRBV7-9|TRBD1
CSSSLGFGAGGKNTEAFF
TGTTCCAGCAGCTTAGGTTTCGGGGCAGGGGGAAAGAACACTGAAGCTTTCTTT
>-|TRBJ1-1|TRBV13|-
CASSPPSNMNTEAFF
TGTGCCAGCAGCCCCCCCTCCAACATGAACACTGAAGCTTTCTTT
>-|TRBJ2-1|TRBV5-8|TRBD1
CASSKTNRGVGEQFF
TGTGCCAGCAGCAAGACGAACAGGGGGGTGGGTGAGCAGTTCTTC
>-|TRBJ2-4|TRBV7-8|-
CASSQGVTKNIQYF
TGTGCCAGCAGCCAAGGGGTGACCAAAAACATTCAGTACTTC
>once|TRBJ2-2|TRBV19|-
CASSMKPGTGELFF
TGTGCCAGTAGTATGAAGCCTGGCACCGGGGAGCTGTTTTTT
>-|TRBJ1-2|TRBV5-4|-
CASSLGDIYGYTF
TGTGCCAGCAGCTTGGGGGACATCTATGGCTACACCTTC
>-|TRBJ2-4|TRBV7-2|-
CASSLTSLAKNIQYF
TGTGCCAGCAGCTTGACAAGCCTAGCCAAAAACATTCAGTACTTC
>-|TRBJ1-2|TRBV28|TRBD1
CASNDRGAPFYGYTF
TGTGCCAGCAACGACAGGGGGGCTCCATTCTATGGCTACACCTTC
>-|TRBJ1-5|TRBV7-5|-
CVRSLVGQGGPSNQPQHF
TGTGTCAGAAGCTTAGTAGGCCAGGGGGGACCTAGCAATCAGCCCCAGCATTTT
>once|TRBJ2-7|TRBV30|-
CAWSTIGARSYEQYF
TGTGCCTGGAGTACAATAGGTGCCAGGTCCTACGAGCAGTACTTC
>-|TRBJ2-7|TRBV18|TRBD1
CASSQRDSLGYEQYF
TGTGCCAGCTCACAAAGGGACAGTCTAGGCTACGAGCAGTACTTC
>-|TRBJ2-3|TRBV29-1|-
CSGDGGPNTDTQYF
TGCAGCGGGGACGGGGGACCAAACACAGATACGCAGTATTTT
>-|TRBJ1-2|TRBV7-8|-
CASSLDPGKGGYTF
TGTGCCAGCAGCTTAGATCCAGGGAAAGGTGGCTACACCTTC
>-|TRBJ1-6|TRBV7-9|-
CSSSSYTGRSSYNSPLHF
TGTTCCAGCAGCTCCTATACAGGAAGGAGCTCCTATAATTCACCCCTCCACTTT
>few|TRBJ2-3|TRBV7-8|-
CASSLTGLSSTDTQYF
TGTGCCAGCAGCTTGACGGGACTGTCTAGCACAGATACGCAGTATTTT
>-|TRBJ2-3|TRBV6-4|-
CASSDSAGASVGDTQYF
TGTGCCAGCAGTGACTCCGCGGGGGCCAGTGTGGGAGATACGCAGTATTTT
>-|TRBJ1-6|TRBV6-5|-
CASSLDGQGTPLHF
TGTGCCAGCAGTTTGGACGGGCAGGGGACACCCCTCCACTTT
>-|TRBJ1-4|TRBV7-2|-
CASSLSSYNEKLFF
TGTGCCAGCAGCTTGTCTAGTTATAATGAAAAACTGTTTTTT
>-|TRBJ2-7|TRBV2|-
CASSVHPRGWEQYF
TGTGCCAGCAGTGTGCACCCACGAGGATGGGAGCAGTACTTC
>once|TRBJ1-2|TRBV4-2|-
CASSPDTLGGGYTF
TGTGCCAGCAGCCCGGACACCCTCGGGGGTGGCTACACCTTC
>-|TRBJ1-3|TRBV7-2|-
CASSSQNRAYSGNTIYF
TGTGCCAGCAGCTCGCAGAACAGGGCCTACTCTGGAAACACCATATATTTT
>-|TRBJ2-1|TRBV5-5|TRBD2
CASSLGGRGYNEQFF
TGTGCCAGCAGCTTGGGGGGGAGGGGTTACAATGAGCAGTTCTTC
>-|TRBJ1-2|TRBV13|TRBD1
CASSLGQQGAVRDYGYTF
TGTGCCAGCAGCTTAGGTCAACAGGGGGCTGTTCGAGACTATGGCTACACCTTC
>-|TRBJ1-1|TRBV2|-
CASTKQNTEAFF
TGTGCCAGCACAAAGCAGAACACTGAAGCTTTCTTT
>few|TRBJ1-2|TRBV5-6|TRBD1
CASNRGRAYGYTF
TGTGCCAGTAACAGGGGCAGGGCCTATGGCTACACCTTC
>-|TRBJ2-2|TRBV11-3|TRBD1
CASSFLQGAGTGELFF
TGTGCCAGCAGCTTTCTACAGGGGGCGGGCACCGGGGAGCTGTTTTTT
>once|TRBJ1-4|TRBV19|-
CASGLQGTNEKLFF
TGTGCCAGTGGCCTACAGGGCACTAATGAAAAACTGTTTTTT
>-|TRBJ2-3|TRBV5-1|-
CASSFYRASTDTQYF
TGCGCCAGCAGCTTCTACAGGGCCAGCACAGATACGCAGTATTTT
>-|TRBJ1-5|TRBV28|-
CASSLWGGGGNQPQHF
TGTGCCAGCAGTTTATGGGGAGGGGGAGGCAATCAGCCCCAGCATTTT
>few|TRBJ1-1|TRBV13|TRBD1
CASSLDRVRIEAFF
TGTGCCAGCAGCTTGGACAGGGTTCGAATTGAAGCTTTCTTT
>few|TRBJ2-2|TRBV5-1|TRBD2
CASSDTSGGVGELFF
TGCGCCAGCAGCGATACTAGCGGGGGAGTCGGGGAGCTGTTTTTT